The T cell receptor beta chain described here comes from a study of T-cell reconstitution after alpha-beta-depleted transplantation in children. Study results and caveats: When one year had passed after transplant, most T-cell counts and diversity came from newly produced T cells.

Unique molecular identifiers were used to barcode this TCRbeta library. Using its own MiXCR run on the PCR reads, TCRdb lists one record per CDR3 protein. The table has roughly 300,000 distinct CDR3 sequences, 11% seen once. Turning to this clonotype: The target antigen is unknown. A much bigger clone sits one base away, suggesting this may be a read error.

The TCR was taken from a male patient between 2 and 15 years old who had a stem cell transplant for chronic granulomatous disease, so the T cells may come from the graft donor. This sample comprised peripheral blood, obtained 180 days after TCRalphabeta/CD19-depleted stem cell transplant.

The CDR3 sequence: CASSAGTGLNEKLFF. CDR3 in DNA: TGTGCCAGCAGCGCAGGGACAGGGCTTAATGAAAAACTGTTTTTT. The rearrangement uses TRBV11-2 and TRBJ1-4; 9 nucleotides agree with TRBD1. The trim removed 5 bases at V and 4 bases at J, leaving 5 bases unmatched. Germline assignment: CDR1 SGHAT and CDR2 FQNNGV. This CDR3 contains 15 residues.